One sample yielded the 14 T cell receptor beta chains listed below, sequenced in a study of CD8+ T cells in alopecia areata. After isolation, RNA underwent reverse transcription to generate cDNA as the sequencing template. TCRdb's table, derived via immunoSEQ multiplex PCR, lists solely in-frame clones and lacks some. Among more than 95,000 clones listed, 50% to 75% were seen once. Treatment given: oral pan-JAK inhibitor, 5-10 mg twice daily. The material was CD8+ T cells sorted from blood, obtained at week 4, from a patient treated with tofacitinib. All receptors come from a human donor with alopecia areata.

This clone was counted only a few times. The sample carries other DNA sequences with the same CDR3. The rearrangement joins TRBV29-1 to TRBJ2-5; a possible D gene is TRBD1 (5 bases). The germline V and J ends were trimmed by 2 bases and 0 bases, with 7 bases remaining between them. Germline CDR1 reads SQVTM; CDR2 reads ANQGSEA. This CDR3 has 13 residues. Here the CDR3 DNA reads TGCAGCGTTGAAACAGGCTACCAAGAGACCCAGTACTTC. Protein: CSVETGYQETQYF.

This clone was counted only a few times. The rearrangement joins TRBV29-1 to TRBJ2-2; D assignment may be TRBD1 or TRBD2 (5 bases each). The CDR3 is made up of 15 amino acids. Trimming left V 5 bases short and J 4 bases short, with 17 bases between. Germline loops: CDR1 SQVTM, CDR2 ANQGSEA. CDR3 nucleotide sequence: TGCAGCGTTTTAGGGGAGCCCGTGGGCACCGGGGAGCTGTTTTTT. Residues: CSVLGEPVGTGELFF.

Only a few counts were recorded for this clone. The CDR3 DNA reads TGTGCCAGCAGCTTAGTCTACAGGGAGGCATTGGGGTCCTACGAGCAGTACTTC. Amino acid sequence: CASSLVYREALGSYEQYF. This chain links TRBV11-2 with TRBJ2-7; D might be TRBD1 or TRBD2, each matching 6 bases. Per germline, CDR1 SGHAT and CDR2 FQNNGV. This CDR3 region has 18 residues. V shed 1 base and J shed 1 base, with 20 bases lying between them.

The chain couples TRBV27 to TRBJ1-1; no clear D. The CDR3 is made up of 18 amino acids. The germline CDR1 and CDR2 sequences are MNHEY and SMNVEV (reference sequence). Deletions cut 5 bases from V and 0 bases from J, with 22 bases between. The CDR3 spells CASSPLQPPWAVNTEAFF. The CDR3 DNA reads as TGTGCCAGCAGTCCACTTCAGCCCCCTTGGGCTGTGAACACTGAAGCTTTCTTT.

The CDR3 nucleotides are TGTGCCAGCAGCTCCCGACTAGCGGGGGGGCCGAGTGAGCAGTTCTTC. Residues: CASSSRLAGGPSEQFF. The chain carries TRBV7-9 and TRBJ2-1; 14 positions agree with TRBD2. The CDR3 has 16 residues. J gave up 9 bases and V 4 bases, and 8 bases lay outside the gene matches. CDR1 and CDR2 (germline): SEHNR, FQNEAQ (reference sequence).

The chain employs TRBV27 and TRBJ1-6; 7 nucleotides agree with TRBD1. Trimming removed 8 bases from V and 12 bases from J; junction bases left unmatched: 16. Germline lookup yields CDR1 MNHEY and CDR2 SMNVEV (reference sequence). This CDR3 region has 15 residues. The CDR3 loop is CASSPFVGGGGPLHF. CDR3 in DNA: TGTGCCAGCTCTCCCTTCGTAGGGGGCGGTGGACCCCTCCACTTT.

This clone was observed a handful of times. This chain uses TRBV19 with TRBJ1-4, with 7 bases matching TRBD1. The CDR3 is made up of 14 amino acids. The V gene end was trimmed by 6 bases and the J gene end by 8 bases; junction bases not matched to a gene: 9. CDR1 and CDR2 (germline): LNHDA, SQIVND (reference sequence). This CDR3 reads CASSPDRDDEKLFF. The DNA for the CDR3 is TGTGCCAGTAGCCCCGACAGGGATGACGAAAAACTGTTTTTT.

The V call is TRBV28, the J call TRBJ2-5; D could derive from TRBD1 or TRBD2 (5 bases each). The germline V gene has CDR1 MDHEN and CDR2 SYDVKM. The CDR3 loop spans 14 amino acids. Trimming removed 6 bases at V and 5 bases at J, with 16 bases between. CDR3 bases: TGTGCCAGCAGCCACCCAGGGAGCAAGGAGACCCAGTACTTC. Residues: CASSHPGSKETQYF.

This clone was picked up a small number of times. The rearrangement joins TRBV29-1 to TRBJ1-1; tentative D call: TRBD1 (5 bases). The germline gives CDR1 SQVTM, CDR2 ANQGSEA. V lost 5 bases and J lost 5, with 18 bases in between. The CDR3 covers 14 residues. The CDR3 sequence: CSVSGHPRGTEAFF. Written as DNA, the CDR3 is TGCAGCGTTTCCGGACACCCACGGGGGACTGAAGCTTTCTTT.

This clone was observed a few times. The sample carries other DNA sequences with the same CDR3. The V gene is TRBV27, the J gene TRBJ2-1; D tentatively fits TRBD1 or TRBD2 (6 bases each). V lost 3 bases and J lost 8, with 8 bases in between. The CDR3 covers 12 residues. Germline V lookup: CDR1 MNHEY, CDR2 SMNVEV (reference sequence). The CDR3 is CASSLRGDEQFF. CDR3 DNA sequence: TGTGCCAGCAGTTTGAGGGGGGATGAGCAGTTCTTC.

This clone has just a few counts. The chain has TRBV25-1 and TRBJ2-7, with D unresolved. Per the germline V gene, CDR1 is MGHDK and CDR2 is SYGVNS. With 2 bases removed from V and 2 bases from J, the gap between germline ends came to 10 bases. The CDR3 is made up of 14 amino acids. The CDR3 region has the DNA TGTGCCAGCAGTGAACATCCAACAACCTACGAGCAGTACTTC. This encodes CASSEHPTTYEQYF.

This clone was seen more than once but under ten times. The chain recombines TRBV29-1 with TRBJ1-2, with D uncertain. The CDR3 extends over 13 amino acids. Looked up from germline, CDR1 is SQVTM and CDR2 is ANQGSEA. Trimming left V 5 bases short and J 6 bases short, with 16 bases between. This chain's CDR3 is CSVSDDTSDGYTF. DNA for the CDR3: TGCAGCGTTTCGGATGACACGAGCGATGGCTACACCTTC. The full variable domain, its missing parts supplied by reference TRBV29-1 and TRBJ1-2, is SAVISQKPSRDICQRGTSLTIQCQVDSQVTMMFWYRQQPGQSLTLIATANQGSEATYESGFVIDKFPISRPNLTFSTLTVSNMSPEDSSIYLCSVSDDTSDGYTFGSGTRLTVV.

V usage is TRBV7-2 and J usage is TRBJ1-2, with D possibly TRBD1 on 5 matching bases. This CDR3 contains 15 residues. V lost 5 bases and J lost 4, with 17 bases in between. Germline CDR1 SGHTA, CDR2 FQGNSA. The CDR3 protein is CASSPEMAGIYGYTF. The DNA of the CDR3 is TGTGCCAGCAGCCCCGAAATGGCAGGGATCTATGGCTACACCTTC.

This clone has just a few counts. The chain carries TRBV23-1 and TRBJ2-1; the match to TRBD1 covers 7 bases. TRBV23-1 is an open reading frame whose function is uncertain. Trimming at V came to 7 bases and at J to 9 bases, leaving 9 bases not matched to a gene. The CDR3 is 13 amino acids. In DNA form, the CDR3 reads TGCGCCAGCACCAATTACAGGGGCTCTGAGCAGTTCTTC. Protein: CASTNYRGSEQFF.